This TCR beta chain was observed in a study of regulatory T cells in long-lasting Graves disease. Arm-PCR of CDR3 regions with iRepertoire HTBI primers generated TCR beta libraries. TCRdb independently ran MiXCR on the multiplex PCR reads; one entry per CDR3 protein. This repertoire shows 360,000 or so distinct CDR3 sequences, around 11% found once; its top ten account for about 20%. This sample's time point: newly diagnosed GD, antithyroid drugs for less than 3 months. PBMC RNA was the source of the TCR library. Germline CDR1 DFQATT, CDR2 SNEGSKA (reference sequence). This CDR3 spans 12 amino acids. The V gene lost 2 bases and the J gene lost 4 bases, with 5 bases spanning the gap. About this clonotype: Its antigen remains unidentified.

The study, taken as a whole, reports: Persistent cases favored TRBV28, TRBJ1-2 and TRBJ2-5.

These data are also associated with another study on T cells in Graves' hyperthyroidism and ophthalmopathy. Per that paper: Using the HTBI primer set, a first-round RT-PCR was run on the TCR CDR3.

The chain uses TRBV20-1 and TRBJ2-2, with D unclear. This sequence was found in a woman younger than 30 with Graves disease. The sequencing here drew on peripheral blood mononuclear cells (PBMCs), taken at new diagnosis, from a patient treated with antithyroid drugs. CDR3 residues: CSARLPTGELFF. The CDR3 region has the DNA TGCAGTGCTAGACTACCCACCGGGGAGCTGTTTTTT.